The T cell receptor (beta chain) described here comes from a study of regulatory T cells in long-lasting Graves disease. As for the study in general: Less than 3 months of antithyroid drugs had been taken by newly diagnosed Graves' patients. Study-level findings and limits: The researchers studied only peripheral blood, not thyroid tissue.

This clonotype was seen at least ten times. Antigen: not known. The sample's time point: newly diagnosed GD, antithyroid drugs for less than 3 months. From PBMCs, RNA was extracted and then used to make the TCR library. Approximately 9.6-milliliter peripheral blood samples went into EDTA tubes. Sequencing libraries for TCR beta were prepared with iRepertoire HTBI primers and Arm-PCR of CDR3 regions. TCRdb re-called the multiplex PCR reads through MiXCR, storing one row per CDR3 protein. Of some 350,000 distinct CDR3 sequences in the sample, around 15% were seen once. V was clipped by 7 bases and J by 0 bases, with 15 bases between them. The CDR3 contains 15 residues. These data were also filed under a second study, of T cells in Graves' hyperthyroidism and ophthalmopathy.

Material: peripheral blood mononuclear cells (PBMCs), obtained at new diagnosis, from a patient treated with antithyroid drugs. This receptor was taken from a woman under 30 with Graves disease. This chain links TRBV12-3 or TRBV12-4 with TRBJ1-2; D is possibly TRBD1 (6 bases). CDR3 sequence: CASTLTGISNYGYTF. CDR3 coding DNA: TGTGCCAGCACCCTAACAGGGATATCTAACTATGGCTACACCTTC.